The sequence of this T cell receptor beta chain was determined in a study of blood T cell repertoires in COVID-19. The V gene lost 4 bases and the J gene lost 2 bases, with 11 bases spanning the gap. Germline values: CDR1 MNHEY, CDR2 SMNVEV (reference sequence). The CDR3 spans 15 residues. Sequencing was performed with immunoSEQ multiplex PCR; in TCRdb, only in-frame clones are kept and a portion is missing. The table records under 10,000 clones, about 91% of them present only once. The sequence came from a woman aged 50 to 60 with active COVID-19. The V gene is TRBV27, the J gene TRBJ2-2, with TRBD1 as a possible D gene (5 bases). The specimen sequenced was peripheral blood. The CDR3, as DNA: TGTGCCAGCAGTTCAGGGTTTATAAACACCGGGGAGCTGTTTTTT. This translates into CASSSGFINTGELFF.